Listed here are 21 T cell receptor beta chains from one sample, sequenced in a study of glioma-infiltrating T cells. Amplification of TCR alpha and beta CDR3 regions from RNA used iRepertoire nested multiplex PCR. TCRdb reprocessed the multiplex PCR reads via MiXCR and lists one record per CDR3 protein. The data hold about 400,000 distinct CDR3 sequences, with 41% observed a single time. Sequencing used glioma tissue, nonneoplastic brain tissue, or PBMCs (not recorded which). The receptors here all came from a human donor with low-grade glioma or glioblastoma, undergoing nonglioma brain surgery, or in good health (not recorded which).

This chain uses TRBV12-3 or TRBV12-4 with TRBJ2-4; unclear D gene. The end of the DNA is better explained by TRBJ2-1, so the J call may be wrong. The CDR3 runs 12 residues. CDR3 nucleotide sequence: TGTGCCAGCAGCCCAAATTTGGATGAGCAGTTCTTC. Its translation is CASSPNLDEQFF.

This clonotype was seen only a few times. This chain links TRBV3-1 with TRBJ2-1; 7 bases agree with TRBD2. CDR1 and CDR2 from the germline V gene are LGHDT and YNNKEL (reference sequence). With V trimmed by 1 base and J by 8 bases, 5 bases remained unmatched. The CDR3 loop spans 14 amino acids. The CDR3 region has the DNA TGTGCCAGCAGCCAAGTGGGGGGGAAGTATGAGCAGTTCTTC. Translating it yields CASSQVGGKYEQFF.

The V and J genes are TRBV7-2 and TRBJ2-1; TRBD2 matches at 7 bases. The length of the CDR3 is 14 residues. V gave up 5 bases and J gave up 4 bases; unmatched junction bases: 5. In germline, CDR1 is SGHTA, CDR2 FQGNSA. The CDR3 sequence: CASSLREVYNEQFF. CDR3 in DNA: TGTGCCAGCAGCCTCCGGGAGGTATACAATGAGCAGTTCTTC.

As to this clonotype: Because the CDR3 is missing its conserved closing phenylalanine or tryptophan, this is likely a read error. This sequence joins TRBV20-1 and TRBJ2-1, with a weak D call TRBD1 (6 bases). CDR1 DFQATT and CDR2 SNEGSKA come from the germline V gene (reference sequence). The CDR3 is 15 residues long. Trimming left V 0 bases short and J 7 bases short, with 16 bases between. CDR3 sequence: CSARDRRQGWNEQFL. The CDR3 region has the DNA TGCAGTGCTAGAGATCGGCGGCAGGGGTGGAATGAGCAGTTCCTC.

This clonotype was seen many times. The rearrangement uses TRBV27 and TRBJ2-3; D is unresolved. CDR1 is MNHEY and CDR2 is SMNVEV in the germline V gene (reference sequence). V gave up 1 base and J gave up 3 bases, with 14 bases separating them. This CDR3 is built from 16 residues. CDR3: CASSLLGFGRTDTQYF. CDR3 coding DNA: TGTGCCAGCAGTTTATTGGGCTTTGGTCGGACAGATACGCAGTATTTT.

There are many counts of this clonotype. The J gene is TRBJ2-7, the V gene TRBV28; no clear D. V lost 6 bases, J lost 2 bases, and 14 bases lay in between. Per the germline V gene, CDR1 is MDHEN and CDR2 is SYDVKM. This CDR3 is 14 amino acids long. DNA for the CDR3: TGTGCCAGCAGCCCGCAGGTCTCCCCCTACGAGCAGTACTTC. Protein sequence: CASSPQVSPYEQYF.

Points on this clonotype: This may be a read error, as it is one base from a much larger clone. The chain carries TRBV6-2 or TRBV6-3 and TRBJ2-7; tentative D call: TRBD2 (6 bases). The length of the CDR3 is 15 residues. Germline assignment: CDR1 MNHEY and CDR2 SVGEGT. This CDR3 is CANSLPSAATYEQYF. DNA of the CDR3: TGTGCCAACAGTTTACCTAGCGCTGCCACCTACGAGCAGTACTTC.

CDR3 sequence: CASSSRLATGTQYF. The CDR3 bases are TGCGCCAGCAGCTCCCGACTAGCGACGGGTACGCAGTATTTT. The chain joins TRBV5-1 to TRBJ2-3; TRBD2 matches at 8 bases. The CDR3 totals 14 residues. Germline V lookup: CDR1 SGHRS, CDR2 YFSETQ. The junction had 8 bases not matched to a gene; V was cut back by 3 bases and J by 8 bases.

Turning to this clonotype: Possible read error: a much larger clone is one base away. This sequence joins TRBV6-2 or TRBV6-3 and TRBJ2-2, with unresolved D. The CDR3 spans 13 residues. Germline CDR1 and CDR2: MNHEY and SVGEGT. CDR3 in DNA: TGTGCCAGCAGTAACTCAATTTCCGGGGAGCTGTTTTTT. Translating it yields CASSNSISGELFF.

Of note for this clonotype: A much larger clone lies a single base off, so this may be a read error. The chain recombines TRBV6-1 with TRBJ1-5; 7 bases align to TRBD1. From germline, CDR1 is MNHNS and CDR2 SASEGT. The CDR3 totals 15 residues. The CDR3 DNA is TGTGCCAGCAGTGAAGGGGCAGGGGGTGATCAGCCCCGGCATTTT. Residues: CASSEGAGGDQPRHF.

As for this clonotype: With a much larger clone just one base away, this may be a read error. The V call is TRBV28, the J call TRBJ2-7; 13 nucleotides agree with TRBD2. This CDR3 is 17 amino acids long. Trimming removed 4 bases from V and 5 bases from J; junction bases left unmatched: 11. Germline-derived CDR1 and CDR2 are MDHEN and SYDVKM. In nucleotides, the CDR3 is TGTGCCAGCAGTTACTCCTATACTAGCGGGAGGGCCGACGAGCAGTACTTC. Translating it yields CASSYSYTSGRADEQYF.

This sequence joins TRBV20-1 and TRBJ2-5; 8 nucleotides agree with TRBD1. V lost 1 base, J lost 0 bases, and 1 base stayed unmatched. This CDR3 is 14 amino acids long. Germline V gene sequence: CDR1 DFQATT, CDR2 SNEGSKA (reference sequence). The CDR3 bases are TGCAGTGCTAGAGGGACAGGGTACCAAGAGACCCAGTACTTC. Its translation is CSARGTGYQETQYF.

Comment on this clonotype: The junction differs from germline at one of its ends, possibly a read error. The rearrangement uses TRBV7-2 and TRBJ1-1; 7 bases match TRBD1. Germline V gives CDR1 SGHTA, CDR2 FQGNSA. CDR3 length equals 14 residues. In nucleotides, the CDR3 is TGTGCCAGCAGCTCGACAGGGATGAACACTGACGCTTTCTTT. Translating gives CASSSTGMNTDAFF.

This chain connects TRBV29-1 to TRBJ2-7; weak D call: TRBD1 (6 bases). This CDR3 is 13 amino acids long. V shed 7 bases and J shed 0 bases, with 13 bases lying between them. Germline V gives CDR1 SQVTM, CDR2 ANQGSEA. In DNA, the CDR3 is TGCAGCGCTGTTGAGGGGGTCTCCTACGAGCAGTACTTC. Translating gives CSAVEGVSYEQYF.

This clonotype was counted ten times or more. V usage is TRBV29-1 and J usage is TRBJ1-5; unclear D gene. CDR1 and CDR2 from the germline V gene are SQVTM and ANQGSEA. CDR3 size: 12 residues. Between the trimmed V and J ends, which lost 4 bases and 5 bases, there was a span of 9 bases. Here the CDR3 DNA reads TGCAGCGTTGGGGAAGACCATCAGCCCCAGCATTTT. Its translation is CSVGEDHQPQHF.

This clonotype was recorded once. The chain employs TRBV3-1 and TRBJ2-6, with D possibly being TRBD1 (6 bases). The V end lost 4 bases, the J end lost 3 bases, and 10 bases lay between the germline ends. The length of the CDR3 is 15 residues. From germline, CDR1 is LGHDT and CDR2 YNNKEL (reference sequence). CDR3 region: CASSLHRVGANVLTF. The CDR3 DNA follows: TGTGCCAGCAGCCTTCACAGGGTTGGGGCCAACGTCCTGACTTTC.

In its sample, this clonotype was seen a few times. The V gene is TRBV28, the J gene TRBJ2-7, with TRBD1 matching over 7 bases. The germline V gene encodes CDR1 MDHEN and CDR2 SYDVKM. V lost 5 bases, J lost 2 bases, and 9 bases stayed unmatched. The CDR3 is 15 residues long. CDR3 sequence reads: CASSPGDRDPYEQYF. CDR3 nucleotide sequence: TGTGCCAGCAGTCCCGGCGACAGGGACCCCTACGAGCAGTACTTC. Together with reference TRBV28 and TRBJ2-7, the CDR3 gives the full variable domain: DVKVTQSSRYLVKRTGEKVFLECVQDMDHENMFWYRQDPGLGLRLIYFSYDVKMKEKGDIPEGYSVSREKKERFSLILESASTNQTSMYLCASSPGDRDPYEQYFGPGTRLTVT.

In its sample, this clonotype was seen many times. This sequence joins TRBV6-1 and TRBJ1-6; the D is unclear. Germline V gene lookup returns CDR1 MNHNS and CDR2 SASEGT. The CDR3 runs to 13 residues. The V end was cut by 2 bases, the J end by 6 bases, with 5 bases between. The CDR3: CASSERRNSPLHF. CDR3 DNA: TGTGCCAGCAGTGAAAGGCGTAATTCACCCCTCCACTTT.

The chain links TRBV2 to TRBJ2-3; D remains ambiguous. There are 13 residues in the CDR3. V shed 4 bases and J shed 5 bases, with 10 bases lying between them. Germline V CDR1 and CDR2: SNHLY, FYNNEI. The CDR3 DNA is TGTGCCAGCAGTGGTCACGTCCTAGATACGCAGTATTTT. This gives the protein CASSGHVLDTQYF.

V gene TRBV18 combines with J gene TRBJ1-1; D not resolved. The CDR3 contains 11 residues. V was clipped by 5 bases and J by 7 bases, with 8 bases between them. The germline CDR1 and CDR2 sequences are KGHSH and LQKENI. The CDR3 sequence: CASSEEVEAFF. The CDR3 region has the DNA TGTGCCAGCTCAGAAGAGGTTGAAGCTTTCTTT.

To note about this clonotype: This could be a read error, since a much larger clone is one nucleotide away. The chain employs TRBV6-2 or TRBV6-3 and TRBJ1-3; TRBD1 aligns across 7 bases. The germline V gene encodes CDR1 MNHEY and CDR2 SVGEGT. There are 14 residues in the CDR3. This chain's CDR3 is CASSSTGSGNTLYF. For the CDR3, the DNA is TGTGCCAGCAGTTCGACAGGGTCTGGAAACACCTTATATTTT.